These 18 T cell receptor beta chains came from one sample sequenced in a study of OX40 agonist ivuxolimab in advanced cancers. Clones were read by immunoSEQ multiplex PCR, and TCRdb kept only the in-frame ones, dropping some. Of 67,000 or so clones listed, 86% were seen once; the top ten hold roughly 0.99%. The material was CD4+ or CD8+ T cells sorted from blood, obtained in a trial of the OX40 agonist ivuxolimab. Source of these receptors: an adult with an advanced solid tumor such as melanoma, head and neck, liver or kidney cancer.

The J gene is TRBJ2-7, the V gene TRBV19, with D tentatively TRBD1 (7 bases). The V end lost 7 bases, the J end lost 6 bases, and 16 bases lay between the germline ends. This CDR3 is built from 13 residues. Germline V gene data show CDR1 as LNHDA and CDR2 as SQIVND (reference sequence). CDR3 sequence reads: CASTSGGGGEQYF. DNA of the CDR3: TGTGCCAGTACCTCAGGGGGAGGAGGCGAGCAGTACTTC.

CDR3 bases: TGTGCCAGTAACCCCAGGTCTAGCGGCCGCTACAATGAGCAGTTCTTC. It encodes CASNPRSSGRYNEQFF. The V gene is TRBV19, the J gene TRBJ2-1, with 7 positions matching TRBD2. The CDR3 totals 16 residues. V dropped 7 bases and J dropped 3; count of bases not matched to a gene: 12. Germline V lookup: CDR1 LNHDA, CDR2 SQIVND (reference sequence).

The chain has TRBV5-1 and TRBJ2-3; D perhaps matches TRBD2 (5 bases). The V end was cut by 1 base, the J end by 0 bases, with 12 bases between. This CDR3 region has 16 residues. The V gene's germline CDR1 is SGHRS and CDR2 YFSETQ. DNA for the CDR3: TGCGCCAGCAGCTTGTCGACTACAACTAGCACAGATACGCAGTATTTT. Residues: CASSLSTTTSTDTQYF.

The CDR3 sequence is CASSLDSGGLNGYTF. Written as DNA, the CDR3 is TGTGCCAGCAGCTTAGACTCGGGGGGGCTTAATGGCTACACCTTC. The V gene is TRBV7-8, the J gene TRBJ1-2, with a weak D call TRBD1 (6 bases). CDR3 length: 15 residues. Trimming removed 1 base at V and 6 bases at J, with 15 bases between. The germline V gene encodes CDR1 SGHVS and CDR2 FQNEAQ.

The V gene is TRBV19, the J gene TRBJ1-2; maybe TRBD1 (5 bases). CDR1 and CDR2 from the germline V gene are LNHDA and SQIVND (reference sequence). This CDR3 contains 13 residues. Trimming took 4 bases from V and 8 from J, leaving 14 bases between them. The CDR3 bases are TGTGCCAGTAGTAAGAGGGACCGGCTCGGCTACACCTTC. Translated: CASSKRDRLGYTF.

The V call is TRBV25-1, the J call TRBJ2-3; D not resolved. CDR1 and CDR2 (germline): MGHDK, SYGVNS. V dropped 8 bases and J dropped 2 bases, with 8 bases sitting between them. CDR3 length: 12 amino acids. The CDR3 here is CASRGYTDTQYF. CDR3 nucleotide sequence: TGTGCCAGCCGAGGATACACAGATACGCAGTATTTT.

This chain joins TRBV5-6 and TRBJ2-6, with 7 bases that match TRBD1. This CDR3 spans 16 amino acids. V trimming: 5 bases; J trimming: 0 bases; junction bases outside the gene matches: 5. Germline CDR1 SGHDT, CDR2 YYEEEE. CDR3 DNA sequence: TGTGCCAGCAGACGGGACAGAAACTCTGGGGCCAACGTCCTGACTTTC. Protein product: CASRRDRNSGANVLTF.

The chain uses TRBV2 and TRBJ1-2; D may be TRBD1 (5 bases). Germline lookup yields CDR1 SNHLY and CDR2 FYNNEI. V dropped 6 bases and J dropped 6 bases, with 8 bases sitting between them. This CDR3 has 11 residues. Here the CDR3 reads CASSPRDGYTF. Here the CDR3 DNA reads TGTGCCAGCAGCCCCAGGGATGGCTACACCTTC.

The rearrangement uses TRBV9 and TRBJ2-5; the match to TRBD1 covers 10 bases. J gave up 4 bases and V 2 bases, and 2 bases lay outside the gene matches. The CDR3 totals 14 residues. Germline assignment: CDR1 SGDLS and CDR2 YYNGEE. The CDR3 loop is CASSVDRGPETQYF. Written as DNA, the CDR3 is TGTGCCAGCAGCGTTGACAGGGGGCCAGAGACCCAGTACTTC. Combining the CDR3 with reference TRBV9 and TRBJ2-5 gives the whole variable domain DSGVTQTPKHLITATGQRVTLRCSPRSGDLSVYWYQQSLDQGLQFLIQYYNGEERAKGNILERFSAQQFPDLHSELNLSSLELGDSALYFCASSVDRGPETQYFGPGTRLLVL.

This clone has just a few counts. In the same sample, other DNA sequences code for this CDR3. This chain joins TRBV7-2 and TRBJ2-1; D possibly corresponds to TRBD2 (5 bases). Per germline, CDR1 SGHTA and CDR2 FQGNSA. The CDR3 length is 15 residues. With 0 bases removed from V and 7 bases from J, the gap between germline ends came to 13 bases. For the CDR3, the DNA is TGTGCCAGCAGCTTAGCGCGCAGCGGAGGTAATGAGCAGTTCTTC. It yields the protein CASSLARSGGNEQFF.

This chain joins TRBV7-2 and TRBJ2-2; 12 bases fit TRBD2. The length of the CDR3 is 18 residues. Germline lookup yields CDR1 SGHTA and CDR2 FQGNSA. The V gene end was trimmed by 8 bases and the J gene end by 1 base; junction bases not matched to a gene: 11. The CDR3 is CASSRRTSGAGNTGELFF. In nucleotides, the CDR3 is TGTGCCAGCTCCCGCAGGACTAGCGGGGCGGGGAACACCGGGGAGCTGTTTTTT. Together with reference TRBV7-2 and TRBJ2-2, the CDR3 gives the full variable domain: GAGVSQSPSNKVTEKGKDVELRCDPISGHTALYWYRQSLGQGLEFLIYFQGNSAPDKSGLPSDRFSAERTGGSVSTLTIQRTQQEDSAVYLCASSRRTSGAGNTGELFFGEGSRLTVL.

This clone was detected a few times. The chain has TRBV5-1 and TRBJ1-1; possibly TRBD1 for D (6 bases). The germline V and J ends were trimmed by 4 bases and 0 bases, with 13 bases remaining between them. Germline V gene data show CDR1 as SGHRS and CDR2 as YFSETQ. This CDR3 is 15 amino acids long. CDR3 region: CASSPRTEMNTEAFF. CDR3 sequence (DNA): TGCGCCAGCAGCCCAAGGACAGAGATGAACACTGAAGCTTTCTTT.

V is TRBV10-3 and J is TRBJ1-5; no firm D call. The CDR3 has 12 amino acids. The germline V and J ends were trimmed by 2 bases and 5 bases, with 4 bases remaining between them. Germline lookup yields CDR1 ENHRY and CDR2 SYGVKD. The CDR3 coding sequence is TGTGCCATCAGTGAGGGGGATCAGCCCCAGCATTTT. Translating it yields CAISEGDQPQHF.

The chain carries TRBV5-1 and TRBJ2-1, with 8 bases lining up with TRBD2. The germline V gene encodes CDR1 SGHRS and CDR2 YFSETQ. CDR3 length: 15 residues. The V segment lost 0 bases and the J segment 10 bases; nucleotides outside the gene matches: 9. Written as DNA, the CDR3 is TGCGCCAGCAGCTTGGTGCTAGCGGGTGGGGGCGAGCAGTTCTTC. Amino acids: CASSLVLAGGGEQFF.

This chain links TRBV19 with TRBJ1-2; TRBD1 matches 10 bases. This CDR3 contains 14 residues. CDR1 is LNHDA and CDR2 is SQIVND in the germline V gene (reference sequence). V shed 4 bases and J 9 bases; nucleotides not matched to a gene: 8. CDR3 nucleotides: TGTGCCAGTAGTAATCCCGGGACAGGGGATCGCTACACCTTC. Amino acids: CASSNPGTGDRYTF.

V is TRBV7-9 and J is TRBJ1-2, with D hard to call. Trimming took 5 bases from V and 8 from J, leaving 12 bases between them. This CDR3 spans 12 amino acids. Germline V gene lookup returns CDR1 SEHNR and CDR2 FQNEAQ (reference sequence). The CDR3 DNA follows: TGTGCCAGCAGCCCCCCGGCAAGGGGCTACACCTTC. Translating it yields CASSPPARGYTF.

The V call is TRBV28, the J call TRBJ1-4; D is undetermined. This CDR3 is built from 12 residues. Per germline, CDR1 MDHEN and CDR2 SYDVKM. Trimming shortened V by 7 bases and J by 0 bases, and 3 bases separated the two germline ends. DNA of the CDR3: TGTGCCAGCACTACAACTAATGAAAAACTGTTTTTT. Its translation is CASTTTNEKLFF. Full variable domain (rest looked up from reference TRBV28 and TRBJ1-4): DVKVTQSSRYLVKRTGEKVFLECVQDMDHENMFWYRQDPGLGLRLIYFSYDVKMKEKGDIPEGYSVSREKKERFSLILESASTNQTSMYLCASTTTNEKLFFGSGTQLSVL.

This clone turned up a few times. The gene calls are TRBV9 and TRBJ2-7; D gene unclear. The ends were cut back, 4 bases at V and 6 bases at J, with 17 bases in the middle. CDR3 length: 14 amino acids. Germline values: CDR1 SGDLS, CDR2 YYNGEE. CDR3 nucleotide sequence: TGTGCCAGCAGCCCCCAGCAGTATGCTCCCGAGCAGTACTTC. Protein product: CASSPQQYAPEQYF.